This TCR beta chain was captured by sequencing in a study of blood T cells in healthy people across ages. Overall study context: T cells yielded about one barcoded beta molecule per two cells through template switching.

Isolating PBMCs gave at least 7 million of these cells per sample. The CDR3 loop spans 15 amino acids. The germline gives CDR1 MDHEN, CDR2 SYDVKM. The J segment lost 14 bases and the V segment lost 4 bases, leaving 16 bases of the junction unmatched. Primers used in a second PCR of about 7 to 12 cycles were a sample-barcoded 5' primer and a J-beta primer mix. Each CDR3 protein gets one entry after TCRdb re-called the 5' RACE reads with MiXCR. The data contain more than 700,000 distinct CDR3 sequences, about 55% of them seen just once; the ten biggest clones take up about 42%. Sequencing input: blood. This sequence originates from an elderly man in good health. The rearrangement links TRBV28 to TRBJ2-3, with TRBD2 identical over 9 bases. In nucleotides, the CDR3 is TGTGCCAGCAGTTCTACTAGCGGGCCCCACAGATACGCGTATTTT. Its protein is CASSSTSGPHRYAYF.